What follows are 10 T cell receptor beta chains derived from one specimen sequenced in a study of kidney transplant recipient with SARS-CoV-2 infection. Each CDR3 protein is one row after TCRdb ran MiXCR on the reads. This sample yields fewer than 250,000 distinct CDR3 sequences, of which 25% to 30% are seen a single time; almost 7.5% belongs to the top ten. Sequenced material: a blood sample, taken at baseline and on day 111 from a kidney transplant recipient. The receptor set was obtained from a male patient in his thirties who had COVID-19 and was a kidney transplant recipient. Some T cells may possibly be graft donor cells.

This clonotype has a count of ten or more. The V call is TRBV27, the J call TRBJ2-3; 10 positions agree with TRBD2. Germline V CDR1 and CDR2: MNHEY, SMNVEV (reference sequence). V shed 6 bases and J 1 base; nucleotides not matched to a gene: 1. There are 14 residues in the CDR3. The CDR3 sequence is CASSGLAGTDTQYF. In nucleotides, the CDR3 is TGTGCCAGCAGCGGACTAGCGGGCACAGATACGCAGTATTTT.

Worth noting for this clonotype: Since a much larger clone is just one base distant, this may be a read error. This chain joins TRBV28 and TRBJ2-7, with 9 bases lining up with TRBD2. The V gene's germline CDR1 is MDHEN and CDR2 SYDVKM. J lost 0 bases, V lost 1 base, and 10 bases had no gene match. This CDR3 comprises 18 residues. CDR3 bases: TGTGCCAGCAGTTTATTAGGACTAGCGAGCAAGAGCTCCTACGAGCAGTACTTC. Translated: CASSLLGLASKSSYEQYF.

This clonotype was found once. A much larger clone is a single base away; this may be a read error. The rearrangement uses TRBV30 and TRBJ1-2; no clear D. This CDR3 has 16 residues. The germline gives CDR1 GTSNPN, CDR2 SVGIG (reference sequence). Here the CDR3 reads CAWNIWRYRKTYGHTF. As DNA, the CDR3 is TGTGCCTGGAATATATGGCGTTATAGAAAGACCTATGGCCACACCTTC.

This clonotype has ten or more counts. The rearrangement links TRBV20-1 to TRBJ1-2, with D unresolved. CDR3 length equals 16 residues. V was pared by 5 bases and J by 5 bases, with 24 bases between. Germline V CDR1 and CDR2: DFQATT, SNEGSKA (reference sequence). As DNA, the CDR3 is TGCAGTGCTGTGGTCAACACCGACGTGGGTAATTATGGCTACACCTTC. Protein product: CSAVVNTDVGNYGYTF.

In this sample, this clonotype turned up a few times. This chain joins TRBV4-2 and TRBJ2-1; weak D call: TRBD1 (5 bases). Between the trimmed V and J ends, which lost 0 bases and 4 bases, there was a span of 10 bases. The germline V gene encodes CDR1 LGHNA and CDR2 YNFKEQ. The CDR3 has 15 residues. The CDR3 region is CASSQDGQGYNEQFF. The DNA of the CDR3 is TGTGCCAGCAGCCAAGATGGCCAGGGTTACAATGAGCAGTTCTTC.

As for this clonotype: One junction end disagrees with the germline gene, perhaps due to a read error. The chain joins TRBV2 to TRBJ2-4, with D possibly called TRBD1 or TRBD2 (5 bases each). The CDR3 is 17 residues long. Germline V gene data show CDR1 as SNHLY and CDR2 as FYNNEI. The DNA for the CDR3 is TGTGCCAGCAGTGAAGGGCGGGCAGGGTTAGGCAAAAACATTCGGTACTTC. Translation: CASSEGRAGLGKNIRYF. Variable domain in full (rest from reference TRBV2 and TRBJ2-4): EPEVTQTPSHQVTQMGQEVILRCVPISNHLYFYWYRQILGQKVEFLVSFYNNEISEKSEIFDDQFSVERPDGSNFTLKIRSTKLEDSAMYFCASSEGRAGLGKNIRYFGAGTRLSVL.

This clonotype was seen more than once but under ten times. For the CDR3, the DNA is TGTGCCAGCAGCTTGGATGGGGACAGCCTTCACACAGATACGCAGTATTTT. Protein product: CASSLDGDSLHTDTQYF. The chain combines TRBV5-6 with TRBJ2-3; 7 nucleotides align to TRBD1. This CDR3 has 17 residues. The V gene end was trimmed by 0 bases and the J gene end by 2 bases; junction bases not matched to a gene: 9. The germline V gene has CDR1 SGHDT and CDR2 YYEEEE.

V usage is TRBV12-5 and J usage is TRBJ2-3; D gene uncertain. The CDR3 consists of 16 residues. Per germline, CDR1 LGHNT and CDR2 FRNRAP. V was pared by 2 bases and J by 9 bases, with 21 bases between. DNA for the CDR3: TGTGCTAGTGGTTTGCTCTCCGAGTCCGGTGGGGTGACGCAGTATTTT. It translates to CASGLLSESGGVTQYF.

As regards this clonotype: Only one base separates this from a far larger clonotype, so it likely reflects a read error. The V call is TRBV6-5, the J call TRBJ2-1, with 14 bases aligning to TRBD2. The V gene end was trimmed by 8 bases and the J gene end by 7 bases; junction bases not matched to a gene: 7. The CDR3 loop spans 15 amino acids. The germline V gene has CDR1 MNHEY and CDR2 SVGAGI. Here the CDR3 reads CASGSGTSGRNEQFF. The CDR3 DNA sequence: TGTGCCAGCGGTTCCGGGACTAGCGGGAGAAATGAGCAGTTCTTC.

Turning to this clonotype: A single base separates this from a much larger clone, so it may be a read error. V usage is TRBV29-1 and J usage is TRBJ1-2; 7 nucleotides line up with TRBD1. Germline assignment: CDR1 SQVTM and CDR2 ANQGSEA. J gave up 9 bases and V 7 bases, and 11 bases lay outside the gene matches. This CDR3 region has 12 residues. The DNA for the CDR3 is TGCAGCGGTGGGACAGACGAGTATAGCTACACCTTC. Translating gives CSGGTDEYSYTF.